The 27 T cell receptor beta chains presented below share a single source sample, sequenced in a study of cytomegalovirus exposure and HLA in healthy donors. This table comes from immunoSEQ multiplex PCR, and its TCRdb copy is limited to in-frame clones, with some not included. The table shows 130,000 to 150,000 clones, with approximately 86% occurring only once. The material sequenced was PBMCs. These receptors were collected from a man between 18 and 29 years old in good health and CMV-seropositive.

V and J are TRBV6-1 and TRBJ2-3; 8 bases line up with TRBD2. V was clipped by 6 bases and J by 4 bases; unmatched bases: 9. Germline V lookup: CDR1 MNHNS, CDR2 SASEGT. This CDR3 is 15 amino acids long. CDR3: CASSPGASGSDTQYF. CDR3 in DNA: TGTGCCAGCAGCCCCGGGGCTAGCGGGTCAGATACGCAGTATTTT.

The rearrangement uses TRBV9 and TRBJ1-1; unclear D gene. V lost 3 bases, J lost 6 bases, and 15 bases lay in between. The CDR3 runs 14 residues. The V gene's germline CDR1 is SGDLS and CDR2 YYNGEE. CDR3: CASSGAPEFSEAFF. The CDR3 nucleotides are TGTGCCAGCAGCGGGGCCCCAGAATTCTCTGAAGCTTTCTTT.

As DNA, the CDR3 is TGTGCCACCAGCAGAGGGACAGTTCAAGAGACCCAGTACTTC. It translates to CATSRGTVQETQYF. The chain employs TRBV15 and TRBJ2-5; possibly TRBD1 for D (6 bases). Trimming cost V 1 base and J 2 bases, with 8 bases left between them. The V gene's germline CDR1 is LNHNV and CDR2 YYDKDF (reference sequence). CDR3 length: 14 residues.

The genes are TRBV5-1 and TRBJ2-7; the match to TRBD1 covers 8 bases. V was clipped by 6 bases and J by 6 bases; unmatched bases: 11. Germline CDR1 is SGHRS and CDR2 is YFSETQ. The CDR3 has 14 amino acids. The CDR3 protein is CASTDGQGGGEQYF. The DNA of the CDR3 is TGCGCCAGCACCGACGGACAGGGAGGAGGCGAGCAGTACTTC.

The CDR3 region has the DNA TGTGCCACCAGCCCTCGGGACAGACCCTACGAGCAGTACTTC. As protein: CATSPRDRPYEQYF. The chain has TRBV15 and TRBJ2-7, with 7 bases aligning to TRBD1. CDR3 length: 14 residues. Looked up from germline, CDR1 is LNHNV and CDR2 is YYDKDF (reference sequence). With 5 bases clipped from V and 2 bases from J, the junction kept 6 bases outside the gene matches.

The gene calls are TRBV15 and TRBJ1-5; possible D gene TRBD1, 5 bases. The CDR3 has 15 residues. Germline values: CDR1 LNHNV, CDR2 YYDKDF (reference sequence). Trimming shortened V by 0 bases and J by 3 bases, and 9 bases separated the two germline ends. In nucleotides, the CDR3 is TGTGCCACCAGCAGAGATGGGGCAACCAATCAGCCCCAGCATTTT. The encoded protein is CATSRDGATNQPQHF.

The J gene is TRBJ2-1, the V gene TRBV15, with TRBD2 matching 15 bases. J lost 0 bases, V lost 6 bases, and 3 bases had no gene match. The CDR3 extends over 17 amino acids. Germline V gives CDR1 LNHNV, CDR2 YYDKDF (reference sequence). The CDR3 loop reads CATRGLAGGPSYNEQFF. CDR3 DNA: TGTGCCACCAGAGGACTAGCGGGAGGGCCCTCCTACAATGAGCAGTTCTTC. The complete variable domain, with remaining parts taken from reference TRBV15 and TRBJ2-1, reads DAMVIQNPRYQVTQFGKPVTLSCSQTLNHNVMYWYQQKSSQAPKLLFHYYDKDFNNEADTPDNFQSRRPNTSFCFLDIRSPGLGDTAMYLCATRGLAGGPSYNEQFFGPGTRLTVL.

This clone was observed a few times. The chain employs TRBV6-5 and TRBJ1-2, with 7 bases aligning to TRBD1. CDR3 length: 13 amino acids. With V trimmed by 6 bases and J by 8 bases, 9 bases remained unmatched. Per the germline V gene, CDR1 is MNHEY and CDR2 is SVGAGI. The CDR3 DNA sequence: TGTGCCAGCAGCCCTTACGACAGGGACGGCTACACCTTC. Amino acid sequence: CASSPYDRDGYTF.

The V call is TRBV27, the J call TRBJ1-1; D gene unclear. The germline V and J ends were trimmed by 7 bases and 4 bases, with 16 bases remaining between them. The CDR3 loop spans 14 amino acids. The germline gives CDR1 MNHEY, CDR2 SMNVEV (reference sequence). CDR3 loop: CASTGGSGGTEAFF. The CDR3 nucleotides read TGTGCCAGCACGGGAGGGTCGGGTGGCACTGAAGCTTTCTTT.

The V call is TRBV11-2, the J call TRBJ1-1; perhaps TRBD1 as D (5 bases). Germline CDR1 reads SGHAT; CDR2 reads FQNNGV. The V and J ends lost 1 base and 5 bases respectively, with 14 bases between them. The CDR3 covers 15 residues. CDR3 coding DNA: TGTGCCAGCAGCTTAGTCAGCGGGGGTGGGACTGAAGCTTTCTTT. This encodes CASSLVSGGGTEAFF.

This clone has a single count. V is TRBV7-2 and J is TRBJ1-3, with 8 bases matching TRBD1. Germline assignment: CDR1 SGHTA and CDR2 FQGNSA. V shed 5 bases, J shed 8 bases, and the junction held 8 bases outside the gene matches. The CDR3 length is 14 residues. CDR3 nucleotides: TGTGCCAGCAGCCCAGGGGGCAGTGGCGACACCATATATTTT. Amino acids: CASSPGGSGDTIYF.

J is TRBJ2-1 and V is TRBV5-6; D possibly corresponds to TRBD2 (5 bases). Germline loops: CDR1 SGHDT, CDR2 YYEEEE. V lost 3 bases and J lost 7, with 17 bases in between. CDR3 length equals 15 residues. CDR3: CASSWETSPWNEQFF. In DNA, the CDR3 is TGTGCCAGCAGCTGGGAGACATCCCCTTGGAATGAGCAGTTCTTC.

The rearrangement uses TRBV27 and TRBJ2-2, with D perhaps matching TRBD1 (6 bases). Trimming removed 5 bases from V and 4 bases from J, with 17 bases in between. Germline V gives CDR1 MNHEY, CDR2 SMNVEV (reference sequence). The CDR3 runs 16 residues. The CDR3 is CASSPWGQLITGELFF. CDR3 coding DNA: TGTGCCAGCAGTCCATGGGGGCAGTTAATCACCGGGGAGCTGTTTTTT.

J is TRBJ2-7 and V is TRBV6-1; TRBD1 matches at 9 bases. From germline, CDR1 is MNHNS and CDR2 SASEGT. V shed 2 bases and J 1 base; nucleotides not matched to a gene: 3. There are 15 residues in the CDR3. The CDR3 nucleotides read TGTGCCAGCAGTGAAACCGGGACAGGGTCCTACGAGCAGTACTTC. Protein: CASSETGTGSYEQYF.

This clone occurred once. The chain has TRBV11-3 and TRBJ2-2, with TRBD2 identical over 8 bases. This CDR3 spans 18 amino acids. With 4 bases clipped from V and 5 bases from J, the junction kept 15 bases outside the gene matches. Germline CDR1 is SGHNT and CDR2 is YENEEA. CDR3 sequence reads: CASSSNKISGSRTGELFF. CDR3 in DNA: TGTGCCAGCAGCTCGAATAAGATCAGCGGGAGCCGGACCGGGGAGCTGTTTTTT.

The J gene is TRBJ1-4, the V gene TRBV4-1; D not resolved. The length of the CDR3 is 15 residues. Germline V gene data show CDR1 as MGHRA and CDR2 as YSYEKL. The V end lost 0 bases, the J end lost 5 bases, and 10 bases lay between the germline ends. In nucleotides, the CDR3 is TGCGCCAGCAGCCAAGAAGTGGCGGGGAATGAAAAACTGTTTTTT. Translated: CASSQEVAGNEKLFF.

The sample holds one count of this clone. The genes are TRBV6-5 and TRBJ2-7, with TRBD2 as a possible D gene (6 bases). The length of the CDR3 is 13 residues. V was cut by 2 bases and J by 6 bases, with 11 bases left in between. Germline V gene data show CDR1 as MNHEY and CDR2 as SVGAGI. The CDR3 loop reads CASSYRRGTEQYF. In nucleotides, the CDR3 is TGTGCCAGCAGTTACCGTCGCGGGACCGAGCAGTACTTC.

The rearrangement joins TRBV19 to TRBJ1-1; weak D call: TRBD1 (6 bases). The V end lost 4 bases, the J end lost 4 bases, and 19 bases lay between the germline ends. The CDR3 has 16 amino acids. Germline V gene lookup returns CDR1 LNHDA and CDR2 SQIVND (reference sequence). CDR3 sequence: CASSSPGDTKGTEAFF. For the CDR3, the DNA is TGTGCCAGTAGTAGCCCAGGGGACACTAAGGGCACTGAAGCTTTCTTT.

The chain carries TRBV27 and TRBJ2-2; 7 bases are shared with TRBD2. Trimming took 10 bases from V and 0 from J; bases not matched to a gene: 11. The CDR3 covers 16 residues. Germline V lookup: CDR1 MNHEY, CDR2 SMNVEV (reference sequence). CDR3 coding DNA: TGTGCCACCAAGAGGGCTAGCGGTTCGAACACCGGGGAGCTGTTTTTT. Translation: CATKRASGSNTGELFF.

The V gene is TRBV4-2, the J gene TRBJ2-7; D perhaps matches TRBD1 (6 bases). Germline V lookup: CDR1 LGHNA, CDR2 YNFKEQ. CDR3 size: 15 residues. Trimming stripped 0 bases from V and 1 base from J, with 10 bases between. CDR3 amino acids: CASSQEDSVSYEQYF. The CDR3 nucleotides read TGTGCCAGCAGCCAAGAGGACAGTGTGTCCTACGAGCAGTACTTC.

This sequence joins TRBV2 and TRBJ2-3, with TRBD1 identical over 8 bases. The CDR3 loop spans 15 amino acids. Unmatched junction bases numbered 5, after V lost 5 bases and J lost 1 base. Looked up from germline, CDR1 is SNHLY and CDR2 is FYNNEI. The CDR3 coding sequence is TGTGCCAGCAGTATGACAGGGGTCGGCACAGATACGCAGTATTTT. It is translated as CASSMTGVGTDTQYF.

V gene TRBV6-5 combines with J gene TRBJ1-5; TRBD1 agrees at 8 bases. Germline V gives CDR1 MNHEY, CDR2 SVGAGI. CDR3 length: 15 amino acids. V lost 4 bases, J lost 0 bases, and 2 bases stayed unmatched. DNA of the CDR3: TGTGCCAGCAGTTCGGACAGGGCTAGCAATCAGCCCCAGCATTTT. It is translated as CASSSDRASNQPQHF.

The V and J genes are TRBV5-1 and TRBJ1-6; possibly TRBD1 for D (6 bases). In germline, CDR1 is SGHRS, CDR2 YFSETQ. The CDR3 runs to 17 residues. With 5 bases removed from V and 7 bases from J, the gap between germline ends came to 22 bases. The CDR3 DNA follows: TGCGCCAGCAGGATTGGGTATCAGGGGAAAATCAATTCACCCCTCCACTTT. Translated, it gives CASRIGYQGKINSPLHF.

This chain uses TRBV6-1 with TRBJ1-1; a weak D match, TRBD1 (5 bases). V was pared by 6 bases and J by 1 base, with 9 bases between. This CDR3 spans 13 amino acids. Germline loops: CDR1 MNHNS, CDR2 SASEGT. CDR3 in DNA: TGTGCCAGCAGCGTCAGGGAGAACACTGAAGCTTTCTTT. It specifies CASSVRENTEAFF.

This chain joins TRBV5-6 and TRBJ2-3; 7 nucleotides match TRBD2. V shed 5 bases and J 3 bases; nucleotides not matched to a gene: 3. Germline assignment: CDR1 SGHDT and CDR2 YYEEEE. CDR3 length equals 13 residues. The CDR3 here is CASSWGGTDTQYF. The CDR3 DNA sequence: TGTGCCAGCAGTTGGGGAGGGACAGATACGCAGTATTTT.

The chain has TRBV29-1 and TRBJ1-1, with a weak D call TRBD1 (5 bases). CDR1 and CDR2 (germline): SQVTM, ANQGSEA. Trimming took off 5 bases at V and 1 base at J, with 17 bases between the two ends. The CDR3 runs 15 residues. As DNA, the CDR3 is TGCAGCGTTTACCGACAGAGTTGGCCGAACACTGAAGCTTTCTTT. The encoded protein is CSVYRQSWPNTEAFF.

The genes are TRBV7-2 and TRBJ1-3; TRBD1 might be the D (6 bases). The V and J ends lost 7 bases and 0 bases respectively, with 13 bases between them. This CDR3 is built from 15 residues. The germline V gene encodes CDR1 SGHTA and CDR2 FQGNSA. The CDR3 here is CASTLRGGSGNTIYF. The CDR3 region has the DNA TGTGCCAGCACCCTAAGGGGGGGCTCTGGAAACACCATATATTTT.